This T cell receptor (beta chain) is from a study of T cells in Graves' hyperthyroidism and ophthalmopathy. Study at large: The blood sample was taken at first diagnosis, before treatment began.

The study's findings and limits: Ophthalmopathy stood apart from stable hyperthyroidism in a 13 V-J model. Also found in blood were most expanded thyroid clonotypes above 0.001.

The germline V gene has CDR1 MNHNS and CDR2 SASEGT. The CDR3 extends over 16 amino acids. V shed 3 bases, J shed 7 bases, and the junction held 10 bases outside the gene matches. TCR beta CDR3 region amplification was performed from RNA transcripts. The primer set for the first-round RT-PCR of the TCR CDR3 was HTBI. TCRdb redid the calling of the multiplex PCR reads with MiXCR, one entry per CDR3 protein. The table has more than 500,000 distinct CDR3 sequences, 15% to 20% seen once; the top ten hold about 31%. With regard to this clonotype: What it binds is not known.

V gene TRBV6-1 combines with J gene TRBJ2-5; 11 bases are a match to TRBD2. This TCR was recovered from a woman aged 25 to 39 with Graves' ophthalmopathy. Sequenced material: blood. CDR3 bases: TGTGCCAGCAGTGAGTTAGCGGGAGGGCCGGGACGGACCCAGTACTTC. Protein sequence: CASSELAGGPGRTQYF.